One and the same sample provided the 8 T cell receptor beta chains below, sequenced in a study of early T cells in non-severe SARS-CoV-2 infection (dated by TCRdb to 2020 to 2022). The protocol used for the library was 5' RACE. The run used a NextSeq 500. The public reads were run again by TCRdb, first through fastp at Q25 and then through MiXCR, and only productive beta chains were kept. Each CDR3 protein appears once, grouped with its most common genes and DNA. For this sample the table gives tens of thousands of distinct CDR3 sequences, of which approximately 5.8% were detected only once. Clones ranked in the top ten supply roughly 15% of the sample. Source: whole blood, taken at baseline. The origin of the receptors is an adult who was a healthcare worker with PCR-confirmed SARS-CoV-2 infection or an uninfected control (not recorded which).

This clonotype was found a few times. The rearrangement joins TRBV12-3 or TRBV12-4 to TRBJ1-5, with a weak D call TRBD1 (6 bases). The length of the CDR3 is 14 residues. Trimming pared 7 bases from V and 4 bases from J, leaving 14 bases between. The CDR3 loop is CASKSTGHNQPQHF. As DNA, the CDR3 is TGTGCCAGCAAGAGTACAGGGCATAATCAGCCCCAGCATTTT.

There are a few counts of this clonotype. The CDR3, as DNA: TGCAGCGGCGGGACCGGCTTTGAGGGCTACACCTTC. Translating it yields CSGGTGFEGYTF. The chain employs TRBV29-1 and TRBJ1-2; TRBD1 is a possible D gene (5 bases). Germline CDR1 reads SQVTM; CDR2 reads ANQGSEA. Trimming pared 7 bases from V and 8 bases from J, leaving 17 bases between. The CDR3 is made up of 12 amino acids. Looking up the rest from reference TRBV29-1 and TRBJ1-2 gives the full variable domain: SAVISQKPSRDICQRGTSLTIQCQVDSQVTMMFWYRQQPGQSLTLIATANQGSEATYESGFVIDKFPISRPNLTFSTLTVSNMSPEDSSIYLCSGGTGFEGYTFGSGTRLTVV.

This clonotype was counted many times. The V gene is TRBV3-1, the J gene TRBJ1-5; no reliable D call. The V gene's germline CDR1 is LGHDT and CDR2 YNNKEL (reference sequence). Trimming took off 1 base at V and 7 bases at J, with 8 bases between the two ends. The CDR3 loop spans 13 amino acids. In nucleotides, the CDR3 is TGTGCCAGCAGCCAAGGTCAGACGCAGCCCCAGCATTTT. Its protein product is CASSQGQTQPQHF.

Sample share makes this clonotype medium-sized. In DNA form, the CDR3 reads TGTGCCAGCAGCTTGACTTACGGAGGATCGAATTGGAACTATGGCTACACCTTC. It translates to CASSLTYGGSNWNYGYTF. J is TRBJ1-2 and V is TRBV5-4; no clear D. Deletions cut 1 base from V and 2 bases from J, with 21 bases between. CDR1 is SGHNT and CDR2 is YYREEE in the germline V gene (reference sequence). The CDR3 consists of 18 residues.

This clonotype was detected only a few times. V and J are TRBV7-9 and TRBJ2-3, with D possibly being TRBD2 (5 bases). The CDR3 spans 14 residues. The germline CDR1 and CDR2 sequences are SEHNR and FQNEAQ (reference sequence). The V end lost 3 bases, the J end lost 2 bases, and 9 bases lay between the germline ends. The CDR3 sequence is CASSFEGSTDTQYF. CDR3 DNA sequence: TGTGCCAGCAGCTTTGAGGGTTCCACAGATACGCAGTATTTT. Based on the CDR3 plus reference TRBV7-9 and TRBJ2-3, the full variable domain is DTGVSQNPRHKITKRGQNVTFRCDPISEHNRLYWYRQTLGQGPEFLTYFQNEAQLEKSRLLSDRFSAERPKGSFSTLEIQRTEQGDSAMYLCASSFEGSTDTQYFGPGTRLTVL.

This clonotype has a count of ten or more. The V and J genes are TRBV20-1 and TRBJ2-1; 15 nucleotides line up with TRBD2. Germline V CDR1 and CDR2: DFQATT, SNEGSKA (reference sequence). Germline trimming cut 5 bases from V and 4 bases from J; bases unmatched to any gene: 15. The CDR3 contains 19 residues. DNA of the CDR3: TGCAGTGCTTTTTCAGGACTAGCGGGGGGGCACCCTAAATACAATGAGCAGTTCTTC. Protein: CSAFSGLAGGHPKYNEQFF.

This clonotype was seen many times. The chain links TRBV7-3 to TRBJ1-1; D uncertain. Germline values: CDR1 SGHTA, CDR2 FQGTGA. This CDR3 comprises 13 residues. V dropped 6 bases and J dropped 0 bases, with 8 bases sitting between them. The CDR3 region is CASRRRVNTEAFF. The CDR3 DNA is TGTGCCAGCAGGAGGAGGGTGAACACTGAAGCTTTCTTT.

In its sample, this clonotype was seen many times. The chain employs TRBV29-1 and TRBJ2-7; D is unresolved. V dropped 4 bases and J dropped 3 bases, with 13 bases sitting between them. CDR3 length: 13 residues. Germline V gives CDR1 SQVTM, CDR2 ANQGSEA. CDR3 in amino acids: CSVGSPPLYEQYF. The CDR3 DNA follows: TGCAGCGTTGGCAGTCCTCCGCTCTACGAGCAGTACTTC.